Below, one T cell receptor beta chain is given with its context. Its antigen is undetermined. This CDR3 comprises 15 residues. V was pared by 4 bases and J by 6 bases, with 11 bases of the junction left unmatched. Germline V gene sequence: CDR1 MNHEY, CDR2 SMNVEV (reference sequence). The source of the sample is a study of T cell responses to AZD1222 COVID-19 vaccine. Findings and caveats of the study: Baseline seropositives among AZD1222 recipients totaled only five or six. Repertoire sampling occurred only after the peak T cell response. Among vaccine-associated CD4 TCRs, coverage spanned spike, with dominance at 160-218 and 743-854.

TCRdb's table, derived via immunoSEQ multiplex PCR, lists solely in-frame clones and lacks some. The sample yields approximately 120,000 clones, approximately 85% seen once. Specimen: peripheral blood, collected on day 0 of MenACWY control vaccination. The sequence derives from an adult in good health. The chain recombines TRBV27 with TRBJ2-7; 8 bases are shared with TRBD2. CDR3 region: CASSSTAGAGVEQYF. Written as DNA, the CDR3 is TGTGCCAGCAGTTCCACAGCGGGGGCAGGAGTCGAGCAGTACTTC.